These 18 T cell receptor beta chains were sequenced from one sample in a study of spatial heterogeneity in lung cancer (dated by TCRdb to the late 2010s). Libraries were made using 5' RACE. Sequenced using a NextSeq 500. TCRdb reworked the public reads: Q25 trimming with fastp, MiXCR clone assembly, productive beta chains retained. Identical CDR3 protein sequences are pooled into one entry, listed with their most common genes and DNA. This sample has tens of thousands of distinct CDR3 sequences in its table, and roughly 4.6% of those were observed once. The ten largest make up 6.5% to 8.5% of the sample. The sample's time point label, decoded: sample taken at primary tumor resection. TCR sequencing used whole RNA extracted from tumor and nontumor lung tissue, or from cryopreserved PBMC samples, without cell sorting. This specimen was PBMCs, taken at surgery. The receptors derive from a male donor with early-stage non-small cell lung cancer.

This chain connects TRBV27 to TRBJ2-1; the match to TRBD2 covers 10 bases. This CDR3 has 15 amino acids. Germline V gives CDR1 MNHEY, CDR2 SMNVEV (reference sequence). V lost 2 bases and J lost 8; bases outside the gene matches: 6. The CDR3 region is CASSLTPSGRDEQFF. CDR3 bases: TGTGCCAGCAGTTTAACCCCTAGCGGGAGAGATGAGCAGTTCTTC.

There are many counts of this clonotype. V gene TRBV12-3 or TRBV12-4 combines with J gene TRBJ2-1; D unclear. The CDR3 has 14 residues. The ends were cut back, 6 bases at V and 0 bases at J, with 9 bases in the middle. DNA for the CDR3: TGTGCCAGCAGCGTCGCGAGCTCCTACAATGAGCAGTTCTTC. This sequence encodes CASSVASSYNEQFF.

This clonotype was counted many times. This chain links TRBV4-3 with TRBJ1-4; tentative D call: TRBD1 (5 bases). V lost 4 bases, J lost 4 bases, and 10 bases lay in between. CDR3 length equals 14 residues. Germline loops: CDR1 LGHNA, CDR2 YSLEER. CDR3 in DNA: TGCGCCAGCAGCCTCGGGACCCTTAATGAAAAACTGTTTTTT. This sequence encodes CASSLGTLNEKLFF.

A remark on this clonotype: This may be a read error, as it is one base from a much larger clone. The rearrangement uses TRBV3-1 and TRBJ2-3; 7 bases line up with TRBD2. Germline-derived CDR1 and CDR2 are LGHDT and YNNKEL (reference sequence). This CDR3 spans 15 amino acids. The CDR3 DNA follows: TGTACCAGCAGCCAAGGAGCGGGGCCCAGGGATACGCAGTATTTT. As protein: CTSSQGAGPRDTQYF.

This clonotype was observed many times. This rearrangement joins TRBV18 to TRBJ1-2; 7 bases are a match to TRBD1. The CDR3 is made up of 12 amino acids. Germline trimming cut 3 bases from V and 7 bases from J; bases unmatched to any gene: 2. Germline V gene sequence: CDR1 KGHSH, CDR2 LQKENI. The CDR3 protein is CASSPGQVGYTF. DNA of the CDR3: TGTGCCAGCTCACCCGGACAGGTTGGCTACACCTTC. The whole variable domain, filled in from reference TRBV18 and TRBJ1-2, reads NAGVMQNPRHLVRRRGQEARLRCSPMKGHSHVYWYRQLPEEGLKFMVYLQKENIIDESGMPKERFSAEFPKEGPSILRIQQVVRGDSAAYFCASSPGQVGYTFGSGTRLTVV.

This clonotype was counted only a few times. The chain has TRBV6-1 and TRBJ1-1; D is possibly TRBD1 (5 bases). This CDR3 contains 14 residues. The V gene lost 6 bases and the J gene lost 3 bases, with 14 bases spanning the gap. Germline lookup yields CDR1 MNHNS and CDR2 SASEGT. The CDR3 DNA is TGTGCCAGCAGCATCGGAGGGGAATACACTGAAGCTTTCTTT. It translates to CASSIGGEYTEAFF.

This clonotype was counted many times. This chain uses TRBV6-6 with TRBJ1-5; D is undetermined. The germline V gene has CDR1 MNHNY and CDR2 SVGAGI (reference sequence). V dropped 7 bases and J dropped 5 bases, with 3 bases sitting between them. This CDR3 has 10 residues. The CDR3 spells CASNDQPQHF. The CDR3 DNA follows: TGTGCCAGCAACGATCAGCCCCAGCATTTT.

This clonotype was counted ten times or more. The chain is built from TRBV13 and TRBJ2-5; D gene ambiguous. Trimming took off 4 bases at V and 2 bases at J, with 11 bases between the two ends. There are 14 residues in the CDR3. The V gene's germline CDR1 is PRHDT and CDR2 FYEKMQ (reference sequence). CDR3 bases: TGTGCCAGCAGCTCTGGGTTGGCTCAAGAGACCCAGTACTTC. Translation: CASSSGLAQETQYF.

This clonotype was recorded at least ten times. The J gene is TRBJ1-1, the V gene TRBV12-3 or TRBV12-4, with a possible D match to TRBD1 (6 bases). V gave up 0 bases and J gave up 10 bases, with 12 bases separating them. The CDR3 loop spans 13 amino acids. CDR3 coding DNA: TGTGCCAGCAGTTTAGCGCTAACAGGGAGAGCTTTCTTT. Its protein product is CASSLALTGRAFF.

By sample fraction, this clonotype is medium-sized. The rearrangement links TRBV6-5 to TRBJ1-5; D gene uncertain. CDR1 is MNHEY, CDR2 SVGAGI, per germline. The CDR3 runs 15 residues. The V and J ends lost 5 bases and 4 bases respectively, with 15 bases between them. CDR3 region: CASSPERKPNQPQHF. The CDR3 nucleotides read TGTGCCAGCAGTCCCGAGCGCAAACCTAATCAGCCCCAGCATTTT.

This clonotype was seen ten or more times. This chain joins TRBV12-3 or TRBV12-4 and TRBJ2-5; D unclear. With 3 bases removed from V and 1 base from J, the gap between germline ends came to 3 bases. The length of the CDR3 is 12 residues. The CDR3 DNA is TGTGCCAGCAGTTTCGCCCAAGAGACCCAGTACTTC. This gives the protein CASSFAQETQYF.

This clonotype was detected ten times or more. V gene TRBV9 combines with J gene TRBJ1-1, with D unclear. CDR1 is SGDLS and CDR2 is YYNGEE in the germline V gene. The CDR3 spans 13 residues. V lost 6 bases and J lost 1, with 10 bases in between. This CDR3 reads CASTQDTNTEAFF. For the CDR3, the DNA is TGTGCCAGCACCCAGGATACGAACACTGAAGCTTTCTTT.

This clonotype showed up many times. The chain recombines TRBV2 with TRBJ1-5, with 12 bases fitting TRBD1. V was pared by 5 bases and J by 7 bases, with 6 bases of the junction left unmatched. The CDR3 consists of 15 residues. CDR1 is SNHLY, CDR2 FYNNEI, per germline. The CDR3 DNA reads as TGTGCCAGCAGTCAGGGACAGGGGGCGAAGCAGCCCCAGCATTTT. Translating gives CASSQGQGAKQPQHF.

Many counts were recorded for this clonotype. The chain joins TRBV7-2 to TRBJ2-2; the D gene could be TRBD1 or TRBD2 (5 bases each). The V end lost 5 bases, the J end lost 2 bases, and 9 bases lay between the germline ends. The germline V gene has CDR1 SGHTA and CDR2 FQGNSA. The CDR3 loop spans 14 amino acids. CDR3 bases: TGTGCCAGCAGCCCTCGGGACAACACCGGGGAGCTGTTTTTT. It translates to CASSPRDNTGELFF.

This clonotype is labeled as medium-sized. This chain connects TRBV28 to TRBJ1-5; 9 bases line up with TRBD1. CDR1 and CDR2 from the germline V gene are MDHEN and SYDVKM. V lost 3 bases and J lost 2; bases outside the gene matches: 5. CDR3 length: 16 amino acids. The CDR3 reads CASSFTGGAGNQPQHF. The CDR3 nucleotides read TGTGCCAGCAGTTTTACAGGGGGCGCCGGCAATCAGCCCCAGCATTTT.

This clonotype was observed at least ten times. The chain recombines TRBV5-5 with TRBJ2-1; TRBD2 agrees at 12 bases. CDR1 is SGHKS, CDR2 YYEKEE, per germline (reference sequence). Trimming at V came to 7 bases and at J to 0 bases, leaving 2 bases not matched to a gene. The CDR3 has 15 amino acids. CDR3 residues: CASQLAGGSYNEQFF. CDR3 nucleotides: TGTGCCAGCCAACTAGCGGGAGGCTCCTACAATGAGCAGTTCTTC.

The table lists this clonotype with many counts. The chain employs TRBV3-1 and TRBJ1-1; 7 nucleotides line up with TRBD1. This CDR3 spans 17 amino acids. J lost 3 bases, V lost 4 bases, and 14 bases had no gene match. CDR1 LGHDT and CDR2 YNNKEL come from the germline V gene (reference sequence). This CDR3 reads CASSRTRVRGGDTEAFF. The CDR3 bases are TGTGCCAGCAGCCGTACCCGGGTCAGGGGGGGCGACACTGAAGCTTTCTTT.

Within the sample, this clonotype is medium-sized. This chain joins TRBV28 and TRBJ2-3, with D possibly matching TRBD2 (6 bases). Trimming stripped 5 bases from V and 4 bases from J, with 19 bases between. The CDR3 loop spans 16 amino acids. The germline CDR1 and CDR2 sequences are MDHEN and SYDVKM. CDR3 loop: CASSPRDSLGADTQYF. Written as DNA, the CDR3 is TGTGCCAGCAGTCCCCGGGACTCCCTAGGGGCAGATACGCAGTATTTT.